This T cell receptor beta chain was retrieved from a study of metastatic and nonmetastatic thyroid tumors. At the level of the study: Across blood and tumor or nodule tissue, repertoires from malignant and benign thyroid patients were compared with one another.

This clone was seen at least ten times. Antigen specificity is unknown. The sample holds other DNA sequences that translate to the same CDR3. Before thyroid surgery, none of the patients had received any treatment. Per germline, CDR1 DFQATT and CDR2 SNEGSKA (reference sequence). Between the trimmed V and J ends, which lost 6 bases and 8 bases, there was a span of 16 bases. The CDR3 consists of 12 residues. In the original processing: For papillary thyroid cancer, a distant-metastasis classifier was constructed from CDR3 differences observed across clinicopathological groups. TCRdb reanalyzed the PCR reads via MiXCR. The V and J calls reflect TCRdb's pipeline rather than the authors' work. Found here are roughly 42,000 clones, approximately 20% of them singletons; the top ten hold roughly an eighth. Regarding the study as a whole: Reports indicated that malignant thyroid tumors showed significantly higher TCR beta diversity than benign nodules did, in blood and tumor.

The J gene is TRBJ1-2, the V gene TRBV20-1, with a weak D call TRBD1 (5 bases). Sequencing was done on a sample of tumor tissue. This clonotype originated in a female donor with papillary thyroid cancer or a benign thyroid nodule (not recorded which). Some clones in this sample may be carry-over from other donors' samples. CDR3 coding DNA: TGCAGTGCGGAGAGGGGTGCGTGGGGCTACACCTTC. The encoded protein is CSAERGAWGYTF.